One sample yielded the 14 T cell receptor beta chains listed below, sequenced in a study of PD-L1 blockade in urothelial cancer. Some clones are missing from TCRdb's copy, which holds only in-frame ones; the method was immunoSEQ multiplex PCR. The repertoire holds more than 90,000 clones, with 80% to 95% as singletons. Time point denoted: peripheral blood 6 weeks after treatment start. The sequencing used PBMCs, collected around atezolizumab (anti-PD-L1) treatment. The receptors originated from a man in his sixties with urothelial cancer.

This sequence joins TRBV30 and TRBJ1-1, with D possibly matching TRBD1 (5 bases). CDR1 GTSNPN and CDR2 SVGIG come from the germline V gene (reference sequence). V lost 4 bases to trimming and J lost 5 bases, with 17 bases between them. There are 14 residues in the CDR3. The CDR3 reads CAWKVLAGRTEAFF. The CDR3 DNA reads as TGTGCCTGGAAGGTCCTTGCAGGGCGAACTGAAGCTTTCTTT.

This chain links TRBV7-2 with TRBJ2-2; the match to TRBD2 covers 9 bases. Germline lookup yields CDR1 SGHTA and CDR2 FQGNSA. There are 16 residues in the CDR3. V lost 5 bases, J lost 0 bases, and 4 bases stayed unmatched. The CDR3 coding sequence is TGTGCCAGCAGCGGACTAGCGCCCACGAACACCGGGGAGCTGTTTTTT. Protein product: CASSGLAPTNTGELFF.

V and J are TRBV5-6 and TRBJ2-1; weak D call: TRBD2 (6 bases). V was trimmed by 2 bases and J by 5 bases, leaving 14 bases between them. This CDR3 comprises 15 residues. CDR1 SGHDT and CDR2 YYEEEE come from the germline V gene. DNA of the CDR3: TGTGCCAGCAGCTTAAGTGGGAGGAACAACAATGAGCAGTTCTTC. This codes for CASSLSGRNNNEQFF.

The chain combines TRBV30 with TRBJ2-7; 12 bases are a match to TRBD2. The CDR3 length is 14 residues. The germline CDR1 and CDR2 sequences are GTSNPN and SVGIG (reference sequence). Trimming took 8 bases from V and 3 from J; bases not matched to a gene: 8. This CDR3 reads CAGDASGRDYEQYF. The CDR3 DNA reads TGTGCCGGGGACGCTAGCGGGAGGGACTACGAGCAGTACTTC.

The V call is TRBV7-8, the J call TRBJ2-7; TRBD1 might be the D (6 bases). Germline assignment: CDR1 SGHVS and CDR2 FQNEAQ. V lost 4 bases, J lost 8 bases, and 15 bases lay in between. The CDR3 spans 13 residues. Here the CDR3 reads CASSSFTGNQQYF. In DNA form, the CDR3 reads TGTGCCAGCAGCTCATTTACAGGGAACCAGCAGTACTTC. Complete variable domain (other parts from reference TRBV7-8 and TRBJ2-7): GAGVSQSPRYKVAKRGQDVALRCDPISGHVSLFWYQQALGQGPEFLTYFQNEAQLDKSGLPSDRFFAERPEGSVSTLKIQRTQQEDSAVYLCASSSFTGNQQYFGPGTRLTVT.

The rearrangement links TRBV28 to TRBJ2-1, with D perhaps TRBD2 (8 bases). The V and J ends lost 6 bases and 8 bases respectively, with 29 bases between them. CDR3 length: 18 amino acids. Germline V gene data show CDR1 as MDHEN and CDR2 as SYDVKM. Here the CDR3 reads CASSAQGVLAADPDEQFF. CDR3 bases: TGTGCCAGCAGCGCTCAGGGGGTACTAGCGGCAGATCCCGATGAGCAGTTCTTC.

The chain carries TRBV10-3 and TRBJ2-5; 9 bases agree with TRBD2. Unmatched junction bases numbered 9, after V lost 0 bases and J lost 4 bases. The CDR3 length is 17 residues. Germline CDR1 is ENHRY and CDR2 is SYGVKD. The CDR3 spells CAISESASGMMVETQYF. The CDR3 bases are TGTGCCATCAGTGAGTCAGCTAGCGGGATGATGGTAGAGACCCAGTACTTC.

This chain joins TRBV5-6 and TRBJ1-3; weak D call: TRBD1 (5 bases). Trimming took off 5 bases at V and 4 bases at J, with 16 bases between the two ends. This CDR3 is 15 amino acids long. Germline CDR1 reads SGHDT; CDR2 reads YYEEEE. The CDR3, as DNA: TGTGCCAGCAGTCTCCCTTGGGGCTCCGGAAACACCATATATTTT. It is translated as CASSLPWGSGNTIYF. Complete variable domain (other parts from reference TRBV5-6 and TRBJ1-3): DAGVTQSPTHLIKTRGQQVTLRCSPKSGHDTVSWYQQALGQGPQFIFQYYEEEERQRGNFPDRFSGHQFPNYSSELNVNALLLGDSALYLCASSLPWGSGNTIYFGEGSWLTVV.

The rearrangement links TRBV28 to TRBJ2-2; D not certain. Trimming stripped 3 bases from V and 4 bases from J, with 21 bases between. Germline V gives CDR1 MDHEN, CDR2 SYDVKM. The CDR3 is made up of 18 amino acids. CDR3 sequence (DNA): TGTGCCAGCAGTTTTTCGGTCTCCAAGCCCCAAACCACCGGGGAGCTGTTTTTT. This translates into CASSFSVSKPQTTGELFF.

The chain is built from TRBV4-1 and TRBJ1-6; D is possibly TRBD1 (5 bases). Germline CDR1 is MGHRA and CDR2 is YSYEKL. Trimming left V 4 bases short and J 5 bases short, with 9 bases between. The CDR3 is made up of 14 amino acids. The CDR3 DNA sequence: TGCGCCAGCAGCCGACAGAGTGATAATTCACCCCTCCACTTT. This codes for CASSRQSDNSPLHF.

This clone has just one count. This chain joins TRBV18 and TRBJ2-1, with D maybe TRBD1 (6 bases). Germline V gene sequence: CDR1 KGHSH, CDR2 LQKENI. The V gene lost 2 bases and the J gene lost 4 bases, with 9 bases spanning the gap. This CDR3 has 14 amino acids. The CDR3 loop is CASSPNTGYNEQFF. The CDR3 DNA sequence: TGTGCCAGCTCACCAAATACAGGGTACAATGAGCAGTTCTTC. Based on the CDR3 plus reference TRBV18 and TRBJ2-1, the full variable domain is NAGVMQNPRHLVRRRGQEARLRCSPMKGHSHVYWYRQLPEEGLKFMVYLQKENIIDESGMPKERFSAEFPKEGPSILRIQQVVRGDSAAYFCASSPNTGYNEQFFGPGTRLTVL.

The chain combines TRBV5-5 with TRBJ2-7; 8 bases map to TRBD2. The CDR3 loop spans 15 amino acids. The V and J ends lost 3 bases and 3 bases, in that order; junction bases with no gene match: 8. In germline, CDR1 is SGHKS, CDR2 YYEKEE (reference sequence). CDR3 amino acids: CASSSYPGGGYEQYF. CDR3 nucleotides: TGTGCCAGCAGCTCCTACCCGGGGGGGGGCTACGAGCAGTACTTC.

The chain has TRBV5-4 and TRBJ1-2, with 7 bases identical to TRBD1. The V segment lost 2 bases and the J segment 2 bases; nucleotides outside the gene matches: 0. The germline V gene has CDR1 SGHNT and CDR2 YYREEE (reference sequence). This CDR3 region has 13 residues. The CDR3 protein is CASSLQGNYGYTF. DNA of the CDR3: TGTGCCAGCAGCTTACAGGGGAACTATGGCTACACCTTC.

The rearrangement joins TRBV4-3 to TRBJ2-5, with 8 bases matching TRBD1. CDR3 length: 17 residues. Germline-derived CDR1 and CDR2 are LGHNA and YSLEER. J was trimmed by 1 base and V by 3 bases; bases with no gene match: 10. The chain's CDR3 is CASSQGEATGAQETQYF. CDR3 DNA: TGCGCCAGCAGCCAGGGGGAGGCGACAGGGGCCCAAGAGACCCAGTACTTC.